Below, 15 T cell receptor beta chains from the same sample are listed, as sequenced in a study of esophageal squamous cell carcinoma under preoperative chemotherapy. As for time point: after preoperative PTX-NDP chemotherapy. TCRdb reprocessed the PCR reads via MiXCR and lists one record per CDR3 protein. The repertoire holds around 34,000 distinct CDR3 sequences, approximately 55% seen once, with more than 20% in the top ten. This material was obtained from a patient given preoperative chemotherapy. The receptors shown here come from a human donor with esophageal squamous cell carcinoma. The donor label of this sample is uncertain.

Details on this clonotype: The junction and the germline gene differ at one end; a read error may be behind it. J is TRBJ2-4 and V is TRBV27; 8 bases agree with TRBD2. CDR3 length equals 11 residues. CDR1 is MNHEY, CDR2 SMNVEV, per germline (reference sequence). CDR3 sequence reads: CGGSEREIQYF. The CDR3 nucleotides read TGCGGCGGCAGTGAGCGGGAGATTCAGTACTTC.

This clonotype was found many times. The junction differs from germline at one of its ends, possibly a read error. The rearrangement uses TRBV12-3 or TRBV12-4 and TRBJ2-1; a possible D gene is TRBD1 (5 bases). This CDR3 has 15 residues. CDR3 sequence: CATSPPGQGYNEQFF. In DNA form, the CDR3 reads TGTGCCACCAGTCCGCCGGGCCAGGGTTACAATGAGCAGTTCTTC.

The chain couples TRBV10-3 to TRBJ2-1; TRBD1 is a possible D gene (5 bases). Germline-derived CDR1 and CDR2 are ENHRY and SYGVKD. The CDR3 runs 14 residues. The V and J ends lost 5 bases and 5 bases respectively, with 13 bases between them. The CDR3 coding sequence is TGTGCCATCAGTAGAACGACAGCCAACAATGAGCAGTTCTTC. Its protein product is CAISRTTANNEQFF.

Of note for this clonotype: The junction and the germline gene differ at one end; a read error may be behind it. CDR3 loop: CAGIVGGGQETQYF. For the CDR3, the DNA is TGTGCGGGGATCGTGGGTGGGGGGCAAGAGACTCAGTACTTC. The V gene is TRBV7-8, the J gene TRBJ2-5; D possibly uses TRBD1 or TRBD2 (6 bases each). Germline CDR1 and CDR2: SGHVS and FQNEAQ. CDR3 length: 14 residues.

As concerns this clonotype: The junction departs from germline at one end; a sequencing error may be responsible. The rearrangement joins TRBV7-2 to TRBJ2-3; 9 bases agree with TRBD2. The CDR3 has 15 residues. The germline V gene encodes CDR1 SGHTA and CDR2 FQGNSA. The CDR3 loop is CARGSGGGGPDTQYF. CDR3 nucleotide sequence: TGTGCCAGGGGCTCCGGCGGGGGGGGCCCAGATACCCAGTATTTC.

This clonotype qualifies as medium-sized (0.01 to 0.1%). This rearrangement joins TRBV7-2 to TRBJ2-3; 8 positions agree with TRBD2. V lost 8 bases and J lost 2; bases outside the gene matches: 9. Per the germline V gene, CDR1 is SGHTA and CDR2 is FQGNSA. CDR3 length: 15 residues. The CDR3 region has the DNA TGTGCCAGCGGGGAATCGGGGGGGTACACAGATACGCAGTATTTT. Protein product: CASGESGGYTDTQYF.

This clonotype was observed a single time. Mismatch with germline at one junction end may stem from a read error. This chain joins TRBV7-2 and TRBJ2-3; TRBD2 might be the D (6 bases). Per the germline V gene, CDR1 is SGHTA and CDR2 is FQGNSA. The CDR3 is 15 residues long. The DNA for the CDR3 is TGTGCCGCGGGGTTCCTGGACCGTGCCGGAGATACGCAGTATTTC. It translates to CAAGFLDRAGDTQYF.

As concerns this clonotype: Its ends do not fully match the called genes, so a read error is possible. The chain links TRBV7-2 to TRBJ2-4, with 8 bases identical to TRBD2. The germline gives CDR1 SGHTA, CDR2 FQGNSA. CDR3 length: 16 residues. For the CDR3, the DNA is TGTGCCAGCAGCTCGACGGGGGGGTGGGGCAAAGACATGCAGTATTTC. It yields the protein CASSSTGGWGKDMQYF. Based on the CDR3 plus reference TRBV7-2 and TRBJ2-4, the full variable domain is GAGVSQSPSNKVTEKGKDVELRCDPISGHTALYWYRQSLGQGLEFLIYFQGNSAPDKSGLPSDRFSAERTGGSVSTLTIQRTQQEDSAVYLCASSSTGGWGKDMQYFGAGTRLSVL.

Concerning this clonotype itself: Its ends do not fully match the called genes, so a read error is possible. The chain recombines TRBV7-2 with TRBJ1-2; D remains unclear. The CDR3 runs to 13 residues. Germline CDR1 and CDR2: SGHTA and FQGNSA. The CDR3 protein is CAIILGYNNGDFF. The CDR3 bases are TGTGCTATAATCTTAGGTTATAACAATGGCGATTTCTTC.

Concerning this clonotype itself: Its ends do not fully match the called genes, so a read error is possible. The J gene is TRBJ2-3, the V gene TRBV12-3 or TRBV12-4; the D call may be TRBD1 or TRBD2 (8 bases each). This CDR3 is 14 amino acids long. Here the CDR3 DNA reads TGTGCGAGGAGCGGGGGACAGGACAAAGATACCCAGTACTTT. This sequence encodes CARSGGQDKDTQYF.

This clonotype was counted many times. The genes are TRBV12-3 or TRBV12-4 and TRBJ2-7; 7 bases fit TRBD1. There are 14 residues in the CDR3. V lost 8 bases, J lost 2 bases, and 9 bases stayed unmatched. In DNA, the CDR3 is TGTGCCAGCCGCCCGGGGACAGAGGCCTACGAGCAGTACTTC. Protein sequence: CASRPGTEAYEQYF.

The chain has TRBV11-3 and TRBJ2-1; 9 bases line up with TRBD2. The CDR3 sequence is 15 residues long. Germline-derived CDR1 and CDR2 are SGHNT and YENEEA. The V gene end was trimmed by 1 base and the J gene end by 5 bases; junction bases not matched to a gene: 3. CDR3 loop: CASSLGGRENNEQFF. The CDR3 nucleotides are TGTGCCAGCAGCTTAGGCGGGAGGGAAAACAATGAGCAGTTCTTC.

This clonotype came up a few times. This chain joins TRBV7-9 and TRBJ2-6, with a possible D match to TRBD2 (7 bases). The CDR3 is made up of 16 amino acids. Germline values: CDR1 SEHNR, CDR2 FQNEAQ (reference sequence). V lost 1 base and J lost 4, with 11 bases in between. CDR3 protein: CASSLEGGRGANVLTF. The DNA for the CDR3 is TGTGCCAGCAGCTTAGAGGGGGGGCGAGGGGCCAACGTCCTGACTTTC.

The rearrangement links TRBV12-3 or TRBV12-4 to TRBJ2-1; the D gene is possibly TRBD2 (7 bases). CDR3 length: 13 residues. The ends were cut back, 7 bases at V and 8 bases at J, with 15 bases in the middle. CDR3 nucleotide sequence: TGTGCCAGCATCAATTCGGGGGGCTATGAGCAGTTCTTC. Amino acids: CASINSGGYEQFF.

The rearrangement uses TRBV12-3 or TRBV12-4 and TRBJ2-3, with 8 bases aligning to TRBD2. The V and J ends lost 3 bases and 3 bases, in that order; junction bases with no gene match: 8. CDR3 length: 16 residues. This chain's CDR3 is CASSFGSGSGTDTQYF. The DNA of the CDR3 is TGTGCCAGCAGTTTTGGAAGCGGGAGTGGGACAGATACGCAGTATTTT.